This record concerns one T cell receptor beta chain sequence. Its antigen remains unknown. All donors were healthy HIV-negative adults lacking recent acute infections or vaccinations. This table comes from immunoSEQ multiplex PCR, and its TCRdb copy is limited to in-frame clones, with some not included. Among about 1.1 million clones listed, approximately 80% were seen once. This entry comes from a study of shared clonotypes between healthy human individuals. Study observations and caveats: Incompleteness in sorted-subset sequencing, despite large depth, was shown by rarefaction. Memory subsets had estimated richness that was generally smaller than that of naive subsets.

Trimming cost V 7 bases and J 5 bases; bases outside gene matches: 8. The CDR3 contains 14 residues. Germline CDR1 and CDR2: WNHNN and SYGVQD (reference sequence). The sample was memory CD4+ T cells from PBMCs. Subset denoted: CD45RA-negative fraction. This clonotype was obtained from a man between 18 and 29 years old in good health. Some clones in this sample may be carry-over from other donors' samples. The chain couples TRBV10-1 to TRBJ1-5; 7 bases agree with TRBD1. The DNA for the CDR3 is TGCGCCAGCATACATCGGCAGGGGGATCAGCCCCAGCATTTT. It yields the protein CASIHRQGDQPQHF.